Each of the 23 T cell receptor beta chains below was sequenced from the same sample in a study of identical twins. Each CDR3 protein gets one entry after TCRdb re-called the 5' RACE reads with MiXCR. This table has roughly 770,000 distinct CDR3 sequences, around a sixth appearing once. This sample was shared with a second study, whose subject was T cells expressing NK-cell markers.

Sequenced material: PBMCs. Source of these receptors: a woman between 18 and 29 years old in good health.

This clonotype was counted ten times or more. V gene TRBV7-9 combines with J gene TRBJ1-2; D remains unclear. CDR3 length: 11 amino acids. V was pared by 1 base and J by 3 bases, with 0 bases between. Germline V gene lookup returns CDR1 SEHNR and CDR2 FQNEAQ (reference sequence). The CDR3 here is CASSLDYGYTF. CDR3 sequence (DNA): TGTGCCAGCAGCTTAGACTATGGCTACACCTTC.

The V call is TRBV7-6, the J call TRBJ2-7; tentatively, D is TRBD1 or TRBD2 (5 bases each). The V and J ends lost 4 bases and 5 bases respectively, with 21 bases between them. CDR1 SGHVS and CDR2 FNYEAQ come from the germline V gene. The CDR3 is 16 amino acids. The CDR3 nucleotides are TGTGCCAGCAGCTCTCAATCGGCAGGGAGAACCCACGAGCAGTACTTC. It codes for CASSSQSAGRTHEQYF. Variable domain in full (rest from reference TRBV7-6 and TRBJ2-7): GAGVSQSPRYKVTKRGQDVALRCDPISGHVSLYWYRQALGQGPEFLTYFNYEAQQDKSGLPNDRFSAERPEGSISTLTIQRTEQRDSAMYRCASSSQSAGRTHEQYFGPGTRLTVT.

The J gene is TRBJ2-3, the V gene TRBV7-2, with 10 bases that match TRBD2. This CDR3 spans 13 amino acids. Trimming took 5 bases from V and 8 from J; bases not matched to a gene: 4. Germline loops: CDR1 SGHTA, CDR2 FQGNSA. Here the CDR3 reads CASSGEREGTQYF. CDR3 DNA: TGTGCCAGCAGCGGCGAGCGGGAGGGTACGCAGTATTTT.

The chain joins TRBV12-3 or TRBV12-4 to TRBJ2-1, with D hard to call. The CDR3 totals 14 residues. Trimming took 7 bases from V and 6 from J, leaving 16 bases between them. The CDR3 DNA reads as TGTGCCAGCACCCTCCTCACTACCGTCAATGAGCAGTTCTTC. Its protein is CASTLLTTVNEQFF.

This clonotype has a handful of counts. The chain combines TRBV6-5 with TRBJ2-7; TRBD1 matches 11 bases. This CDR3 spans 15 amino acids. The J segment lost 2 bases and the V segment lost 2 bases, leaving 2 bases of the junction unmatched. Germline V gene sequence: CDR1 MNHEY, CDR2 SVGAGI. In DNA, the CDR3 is TGTGCCAGCAGTTACGGGGGACAGGGGGCCTACGAGCAGTACTTC. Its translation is CASSYGGQGAYEQYF.

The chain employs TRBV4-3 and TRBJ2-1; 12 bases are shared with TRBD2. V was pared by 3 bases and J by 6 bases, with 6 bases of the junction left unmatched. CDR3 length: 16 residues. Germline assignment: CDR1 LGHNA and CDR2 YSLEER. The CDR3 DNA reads TGCGCCAGCAGCCAGCAGACTAGCGGGAGAGGCAATGAGCAGTTCTTC. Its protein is CASSQQTSGRGNEQFF.

CDR3 bases: TGTGCCATCAGTGAAAGGCAGGGAGGGGAGACCCAGTACTTC. This translates into CAISERQGGETQYF. V is TRBV10-3 and J is TRBJ2-5; 7 nucleotides line up with TRBD2. The germline CDR1 and CDR2 sequences are ENHRY and SYGVKD. The CDR3 contains 14 residues. With V trimmed by 3 bases and J by 5 bases, 6 bases remained unmatched.

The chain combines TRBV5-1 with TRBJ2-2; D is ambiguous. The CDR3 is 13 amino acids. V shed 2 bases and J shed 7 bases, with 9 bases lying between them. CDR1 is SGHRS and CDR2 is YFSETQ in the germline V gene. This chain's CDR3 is CASSFDGIGELFF. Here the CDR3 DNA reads TGCGCCAGCAGCTTCGACGGAATCGGGGAGCTGTTTTTT.

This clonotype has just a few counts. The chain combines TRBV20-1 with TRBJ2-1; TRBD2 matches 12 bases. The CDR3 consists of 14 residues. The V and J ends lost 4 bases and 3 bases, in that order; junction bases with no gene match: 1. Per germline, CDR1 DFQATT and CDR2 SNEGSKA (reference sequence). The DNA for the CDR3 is TGCAGTGCTACTAGCGGGGGGGGCTACAATGAGCAGTTCTTC. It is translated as CSATSGGGYNEQFF.

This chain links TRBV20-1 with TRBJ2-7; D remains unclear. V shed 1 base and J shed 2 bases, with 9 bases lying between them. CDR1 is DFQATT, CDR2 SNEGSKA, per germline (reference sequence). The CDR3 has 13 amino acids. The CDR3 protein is CSARADNAYEQYF. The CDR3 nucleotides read TGCAGTGCTAGAGCCGACAATGCCTACGAGCAGTACTTC.

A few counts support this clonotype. In nucleotides, the CDR3 is TGCAGTGCTCCGAGGCCACAGAACACCGGGGAGCTGTTTTTT. It encodes CSAPRPQNTGELFF. This chain connects TRBV20-1 to TRBJ2-2; D gene unclear. Germline CDR1 reads DFQATT; CDR2 reads SNEGSKA (reference sequence). The CDR3 has 14 amino acids. V was trimmed by 5 bases and J by 1 base, leaving 11 bases between them.

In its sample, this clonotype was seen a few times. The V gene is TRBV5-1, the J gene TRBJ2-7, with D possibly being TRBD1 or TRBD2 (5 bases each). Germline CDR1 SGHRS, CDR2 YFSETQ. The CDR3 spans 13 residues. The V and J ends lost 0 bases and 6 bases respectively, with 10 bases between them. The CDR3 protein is CASSLGWDVEQYF. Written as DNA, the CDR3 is TGCGCCAGCAGCTTGGGTTGGGACGTCGAGCAGTACTTC.

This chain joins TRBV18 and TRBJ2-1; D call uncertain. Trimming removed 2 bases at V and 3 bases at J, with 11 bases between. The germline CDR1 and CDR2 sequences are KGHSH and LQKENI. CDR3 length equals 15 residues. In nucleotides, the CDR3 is TGTGCCAGCTCACCAAAGGGTAACGGCTACAATGAGCAGTTCTTC. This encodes CASSPKGNGYNEQFF.

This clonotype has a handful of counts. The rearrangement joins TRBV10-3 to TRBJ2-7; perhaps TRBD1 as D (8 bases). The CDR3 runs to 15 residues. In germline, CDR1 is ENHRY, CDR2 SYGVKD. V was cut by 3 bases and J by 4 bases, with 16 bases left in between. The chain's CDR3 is CAISEGQGAGYEQYF. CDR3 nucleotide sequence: TGTGCCATCAGTGAAGGACAGGGAGCGGGGTACGAGCAGTACTTC.

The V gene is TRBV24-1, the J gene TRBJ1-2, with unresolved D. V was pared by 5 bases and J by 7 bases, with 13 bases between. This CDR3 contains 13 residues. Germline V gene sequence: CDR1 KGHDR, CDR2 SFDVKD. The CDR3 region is CATSGSDRIGYTF. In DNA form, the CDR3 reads TGTGCCACCAGTGGATCAGATCGAATTGGCTACACCTTC.

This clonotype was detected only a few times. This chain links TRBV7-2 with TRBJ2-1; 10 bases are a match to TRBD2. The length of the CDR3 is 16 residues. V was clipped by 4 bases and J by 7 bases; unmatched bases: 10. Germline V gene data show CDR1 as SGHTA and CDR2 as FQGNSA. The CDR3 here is CASSSSSGRAWNEQFF. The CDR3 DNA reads TGTGCCAGCAGCTCCTCCAGCGGGAGGGCCTGGAATGAGCAGTTCTTC.

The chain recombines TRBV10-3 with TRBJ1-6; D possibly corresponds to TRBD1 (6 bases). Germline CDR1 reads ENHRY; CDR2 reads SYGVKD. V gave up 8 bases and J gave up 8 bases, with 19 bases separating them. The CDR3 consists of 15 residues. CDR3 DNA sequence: TGTGCCATCCGTACGGCAGGGGCCGGGGATTCACCCCTCCACTTT. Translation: CAIRTAGAGDSPLHF.

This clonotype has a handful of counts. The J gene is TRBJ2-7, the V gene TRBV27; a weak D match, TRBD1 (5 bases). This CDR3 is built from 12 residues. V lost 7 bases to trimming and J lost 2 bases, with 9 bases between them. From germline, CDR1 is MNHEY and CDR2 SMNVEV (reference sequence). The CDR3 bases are TGTGCCAGCAACAGGACCCCCTACGAGCAGTACTTC. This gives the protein CASNRTPYEQYF.

DNA for the CDR3: TGTGCCAGCAGTTTATGGGCAGGGGGCGAATATGGCTACACCTTC. The encoded protein is CASSLWAGGEYGYTF. The rearrangement uses TRBV12-3 or TRBV12-4 and TRBJ1-2; 8 bases fit TRBD1. The CDR3 loop spans 15 amino acids. Trimming cost V 2 bases and J 5 bases; bases outside gene matches: 7.

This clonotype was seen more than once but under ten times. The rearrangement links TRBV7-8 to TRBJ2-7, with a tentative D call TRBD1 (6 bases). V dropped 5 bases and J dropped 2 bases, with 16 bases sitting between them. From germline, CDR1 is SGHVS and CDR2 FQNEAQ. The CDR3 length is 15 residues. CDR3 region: CASSEWQGQTYEQYF. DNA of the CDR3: TGTGCCAGCAGCGAATGGCAGGGGCAAACCTACGAGCAGTACTTC.

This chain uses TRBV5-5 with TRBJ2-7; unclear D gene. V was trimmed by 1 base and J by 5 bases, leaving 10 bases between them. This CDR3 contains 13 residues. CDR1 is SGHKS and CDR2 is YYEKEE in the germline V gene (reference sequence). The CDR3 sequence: CASSLLGLDEQYF. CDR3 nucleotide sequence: TGTGCCAGCAGCTTGCTGGGGTTGGACGAGCAGTACTTC.

The CDR3 loop reads CASSLGGSWNQPQHF. DNA for the CDR3: TGTGCCAGCAGTTTAGGTGGGAGTTGGAATCAGCCCCAGCATTTT. The chain combines TRBV12-3 or TRBV12-4 with TRBJ1-5; D uncertain. With 1 base removed from V and 4 bases from J, the gap between germline ends came to 11 bases. The CDR3 totals 15 residues.

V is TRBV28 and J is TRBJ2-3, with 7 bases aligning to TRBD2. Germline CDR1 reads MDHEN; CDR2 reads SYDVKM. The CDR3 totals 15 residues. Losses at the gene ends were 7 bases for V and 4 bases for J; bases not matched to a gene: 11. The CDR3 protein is CASIRRGRGADTQYF. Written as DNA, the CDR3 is TGTGCCAGCATCAGGCGGGGTCGGGGGGCAGATACGCAGTATTTT.